Shown below are 27 T cell receptor beta chains from a single sample sequenced in a study of beta chain features in type 1 diabetes. Expressed TCRB transcripts were sequenced after all isolated RNA was converted to cDNA. Some clones are missing from TCRdb's copy, which holds only in-frame ones; the method was immunoSEQ multiplex PCR. Of around 310,000 clones detected, roughly 13% appear once; the ten largest clones hold about 0.016%. The study's findings and limits: Shortening that was moderate but significant affected the TCRB CDR3s of Type 1 diabetes patients in all four CD4+ subsets.

Antigen specificity for these receptors is unknown. Material for sequencing was naive CD4+ T cells from blood. These receptor sequences come from a woman under 30 with type 1 diabetes.

V and J are TRBV28 and TRBJ2-7; D possibly corresponds to TRBD2 (6 bases). V lost 5 bases to trimming and J lost 6 bases, with 23 bases between them. Germline V gives CDR1 MDHEN, CDR2 SYDVKM. The CDR3 runs 16 residues. CDR3 amino acids: CASSLLPAPRESEQYF. Here the CDR3 DNA reads TGTGCCAGCAGTCTACTCCCGGCTCCCCGGGAGTCCGAGCAGTACTTC.

The chain has TRBV25-1 and TRBJ1-1; no definite D call. V was pared by 2 bases and J by 4 bases, with 14 bases between. This CDR3 region has 15 residues. Germline CDR1 MGHDK, CDR2 SYGVNS. This CDR3 reads CASSERPGSGTEAFF. CDR3 bases: TGTGCCAGCAGTGAACGGCCGGGGAGCGGCACTGAAGCTTTCTTT.

The CDR3 bases are TGTGCCAGCAGCTTGCGGCGCTCTGGGGCCAACGTCCTGACTTTC. Translated, it gives CASSLRRSGANVLTF. This chain links TRBV7-3 with TRBJ2-6; D ambiguous. The CDR3 is 15 residues long. Germline CDR1 reads SGHTA; CDR2 reads FQGTGA. Trimming cost V 3 bases and J 0 bases, with 6 bases left between them.

The genes are TRBV4-1 and TRBJ2-7; 9 bases align to TRBD1. The CDR3 is made up of 15 amino acids. The V and J ends lost 6 bases and 1 base, in that order; junction bases with no gene match: 7. The germline CDR1 and CDR2 sequences are MGHRA and YSYEKL. In DNA form, the CDR3 reads TGCGCCAGCAGTCACTCACAGGGGGCGTCCTACGAGCAGTACGTC. Amino acid sequence: CASSHSQGASYEQYV.

CDR3 sequence reads: CASSQEGYGYTF. As DNA, the CDR3 is TGTGCCAGCAGCCAGGAGGGCTATGGCTACACCTTC. This chain uses TRBV11-2 with TRBJ1-2; D unclear. The germline V gene has CDR1 SGHAT and CDR2 FQNNGV. The ends were cut back, 5 bases at V and 4 bases at J, with 8 bases in the middle. This CDR3 spans 12 amino acids.

This clone was seen a few times. The J gene is TRBJ2-7, the V gene TRBV11-2; D is possibly TRBD2 (5 bases). Trimming stripped 1 base from V and 4 bases from J, with 23 bases between. Looked up from germline, CDR1 is SGHAT and CDR2 is FQNNGV. The CDR3 consists of 18 residues. CDR3 amino acids: CASSLGRADSGSSYEQYF. The CDR3 DNA reads as TGTGCCAGCAGCTTAGGGAGAGCGGACTCCGGCTCGTCGTACGAGCAGTACTTC. Variable domain in full (rest from reference TRBV11-2 and TRBJ2-7): EAGVAQSPRYKIIEKRQSVAFWCNPISGHATLYWYQQILGQGPKLLIQFQNNGVVDDSQLPKDRFSAERLKGVDSTLKIQPAKLEDSAVYLCASSLGRADSGSSYEQYFGPGTRLTVT.

This clone was detected only a few times. The chain is built from TRBV25-1 and TRBJ1-3, with D uncertain. The CDR3 spans 17 residues. With 7 bases removed from V and 1 base from J, the gap between germline ends came to 20 bases. Germline V gene sequence: CDR1 MGHDK, CDR2 SYGVNS. CDR3 DNA sequence: TGTGCCAGCACCGCGGGTGCCCTCAGATCGTCTGGAAACACCATATATTTT. This gives the protein CASTAGALRSSGNTIYF. Full variable domain (remainder filled in from reference TRBV25-1 and TRBJ1-3): EADIYQTPRYLVIGTGKKITLECSQTMGHDKMYWYQQDPGMELHLIHYSYGVNSTEKGDLSSESTVSRIRTEHFPLTLESARPSHTSQYLCASTAGALRSSGNTIYFGEGSWLTVV.

This clone has just a few counts. V is TRBV2 and J is TRBJ2-5; 8 bases map to TRBD1. The germline V gene has CDR1 SNHLY and CDR2 FYNNEI. The CDR3 runs 13 residues. V lost 7 bases, J lost 7 bases, and 8 bases stayed unmatched. The CDR3 DNA sequence: TGTGCCAGCACTGGACAGGGTTTGGCGACCCAGTACTTC. Encoded protein: CASTGQGLATQYF.

This clone was found once. This rearrangement joins TRBV11-2 to TRBJ2-3, with 11 bases identical to TRBD2. In germline, CDR1 is SGHAT, CDR2 FQNNGV. The CDR3 runs 17 residues. The ends lost 2 bases at V and 2 bases at J; junction bases unmatched: 6. This chain's CDR3 is CASSLRPLAGVTDTQYF. CDR3 bases: TGTGCCAGCAGCTTACGCCCACTAGCGGGAGTCACAGATACGCAGTATTTT.

This clone showed up just a few times. This chain connects TRBV30 to TRBJ1-2; 9 bases fit TRBD1. J lost 6 bases, V lost 3 bases, and 8 bases had no gene match. This CDR3 is 14 amino acids long. Germline lookup yields CDR1 GTSNPN and CDR2 SVGIG (reference sequence). CDR3 amino acids: CAWSRPGTGNGYTF. The CDR3 DNA is TGTGCCTGGAGCAGACCCGGGACAGGGAATGGCTACACCTTC.

The chain links TRBV28 to TRBJ1-5; a weak D match, TRBD1 (5 bases). Germline V gene lookup returns CDR1 MDHEN and CDR2 SYDVKM. Trimming removed 9 bases from V and 5 bases from J, with 14 bases in between. The CDR3 contains 13 residues. The CDR3 spells CASEQARHQPQHF. The CDR3 DNA sequence: TGTGCCAGTGAACAGGCACGCCATCAGCCCCAGCATTTT.

This clone was counted only a few times. The V and J genes are TRBV5-1 and TRBJ2-7; 8 nucleotides match TRBD1. This CDR3 has 13 amino acids. Germline CDR1 and CDR2: SGHRS and YFSETQ. After removal of 4 bases from V and 5 bases from J, the junction contained 5 bases not matched to a gene. This CDR3 is CASSPGQGHEQYF. CDR3 bases: TGCGCCAGCAGCCCCGGACAGGGCCACGAGCAGTACTTC.

The chain employs TRBV7-9 and TRBJ1-2, with a weak D call TRBD1 (6 bases). V lost 4 bases and J lost 8, with 17 bases in between. The CDR3 contains 14 residues. CDR1 SEHNR and CDR2 FQNEAQ come from the germline V gene (reference sequence). The CDR3 bases are TGTGCCAGCAGCTCACCGTACAGGGACCGGGGCTACACCTTC. This gives the protein CASSSPYRDRGYTF.

The rearrangement uses TRBV18 and TRBJ2-7; 9 bases are shared with TRBD2. V shed 3 bases, J shed 2 bases, and the junction held 5 bases outside the gene matches. CDR3 size: 15 residues. CDR1 is KGHSH and CDR2 is LQKENI in the germline V gene. The DNA of the CDR3 is TGTGCCAGCTCACCCGGGACTAGCCTGCCCTACGAGCAGTACGTC. Its translation is CASSPGTSLPYEQYV.

The rearrangement joins TRBV30 to TRBJ1-1, with D maybe TRBD1 (5 bases). This CDR3 contains 13 residues. Germline-derived CDR1 and CDR2 are GTSNPN and SVGIG (reference sequence). V was clipped by 3 bases and J by 1 base, with 9 bases between them. CDR3: CAWSVGPNTEAFF. The CDR3 bases are TGTGCCTGGAGCGTGGGGCCGAACACTGAAGCTTTCTTT. Drawing the rest from reference TRBV30 and TRBJ1-1, the complete variable domain is SQTIHQWPATLVQPVGSPLSLECTVEGTSNPNLYWYRQAAGRGLQLLFYSVGIGQISSEVPQNLSASRPQDRQFILSSKKLLLSDSGFYLCAWSVGPNTEAFFGQGTRLTVV.

The V gene is TRBV27, the J gene TRBJ2-1; D is perhaps TRBD2 (7 bases). Germline V gives CDR1 MNHEY, CDR2 SMNVEV (reference sequence). The CDR3 extends over 18 amino acids. V lost 4 bases, J lost 0 bases, and 19 bases lay in between. The CDR3 region is CASSSIREGGSSYNEQFF. The CDR3, as DNA: TGTGCCAGCAGTTCGATCCGCGAGGGGGGGTCCTCCTACAATGAGCAGTTCTTC.

This rearrangement joins TRBV4-3 to TRBJ2-5; TRBD2 agrees at 7 bases. This CDR3 is built from 15 residues. Germline CDR1 and CDR2: LGHNA and YSLEER. Trimming cost V 1 base and J 3 bases; bases outside gene matches: 5. CDR3 nucleotides: TGCGCCAGCAGCCAAGCCGGGACTAATAAAGAGACCCAGTACTTC. Protein sequence: CASSQAGTNKETQYF.

This clone was seen only a few times. The V gene is TRBV7-2, the J gene TRBJ2-5; 11 nucleotides align to TRBD1. V was clipped by 3 bases and J by 5 bases; unmatched bases: 5. CDR3 size: 15 residues. The germline CDR1 and CDR2 sequences are SGHTA and FQGNSA. The CDR3 region has the DNA TGTGCCAGCAGCTTTGGACAGGGGGCTGGTGAGACCCAGTACTTC. This gives the protein CASSFGQGAGETQYF.

This chain uses TRBV5-1 with TRBJ2-7, with 8 bases fitting TRBD1. V gave up 4 bases and J gave up 6 bases; unmatched junction bases: 18. Germline V gene lookup returns CDR1 SGHRS and CDR2 YFSETQ. The CDR3 totals 17 residues. Written as DNA, the CDR3 is TGCGCCAGCAGCACCGAACCACAGGGGGGACTCTTCCCCGAGCAGTACTTC. It codes for CASSTEPQGGLFPEQYF.

The V and J genes are TRBV7-3 and TRBJ2-5; 8 positions agree with TRBD2. Germline CDR1 and CDR2: SGHTA and FQGTGA. The CDR3 loop spans 17 amino acids. V was clipped by 2 bases and J by 6 bases; unmatched bases: 14. The CDR3 DNA follows: TGTGCCAGCAGCTTACAATCTGACTCGACGGGGGGGAAGACCCAGTACTTC. It encodes CASSLQSDSTGGKTQYF.

A few counts support this clone. The V call is TRBV27, the J call TRBJ1-2, with 8 bases fitting TRBD1. V gave up 6 bases and J gave up 4 bases; unmatched junction bases: 4. Germline assignment: CDR1 MNHEY and CDR2 SMNVEV (reference sequence). The CDR3 totals 13 residues. The CDR3 bases are TGTGCCAGCAGACAGGGGGGAGGCTATGGCTACACCTTC. Translation: CASRQGGGYGYTF.

The V gene is TRBV15, the J gene TRBJ1-5; 7 bases are shared with TRBD1. CDR3 size: 15 residues. Germline V gene lookup returns CDR1 LNHNV and CDR2 YYDKDF (reference sequence). Trimming removed 2 bases from V and 7 bases from J; junction bases left unmatched: 8. CDR3 protein: CATSRLDRLGQPQHF. The CDR3 DNA follows: TGTGCCACCAGCAGATTGGACAGGCTCGGGCAGCCCCAGCATTTT. Full variable domain (rest looked up from reference TRBV15 and TRBJ1-5): DAMVIQNPRYQVTQFGKPVTLSCSQTLNHNVMYWYQQKSSQAPKLLFHYYDKDFNNEADTPDNFQSRRPNTSFCFLDIRSPGLGDTAMYLCATSRLDRLGQPQHFGDGTRLSIL.

This clone was seen only a few times. The chain uses TRBV28 and TRBJ2-7; 9 bases match TRBD1. CDR1 MDHEN and CDR2 SYDVKM come from the germline V gene. The CDR3 has 14 residues. V dropped 5 bases and J dropped 4; count of bases not matched to a gene: 6. In DNA form, the CDR3 reads TGTGCCAGCAGTAGGACAGGGGCGGTATACGAGCAGTACGTC. Protein: CASSRTGAVYEQYV.

This clone appeared a few times. The rearrangement links TRBV30 to TRBJ2-3; 10 positions match TRBD2. Looked up from germline, CDR1 is GTSNPN and CDR2 is SVGIG (reference sequence). The CDR3 totals 15 residues. V lost 3 bases and J lost 4; bases outside the gene matches: 7. CDR3 bases: TGTGCCTGGAGCGCAAACGGACTAGCGGCAGATACGCAGTATTTT. It encodes CAWSANGLAADTQYF. Together with reference TRBV30 and TRBJ2-3, the CDR3 gives the full variable domain: SQTIHQWPATLVQPVGSPLSLECTVEGTSNPNLYWYRQAAGRGLQLLFYSVGIGQISSEVPQNLSASRPQDRQFILSSKKLLLSDSGFYLCAWSANGLAADTQYFGPGTRLTVL.

This rearrangement joins TRBV7-2 to TRBJ2-5, with 12 bases lining up with TRBD2. Germline-derived CDR1 and CDR2 are SGHTA and FQGNSA. After removal of 2 bases from V and 2 bases from J, the junction contained 3 bases not matched to a gene. The length of the CDR3 is 16 residues. CDR3 coding DNA: TGTGCCAGCAGCTTACAAGGACTAGCGGGGCAAGAGACCCAGTACTTC. Translating it yields CASSLQGLAGQETQYF.

This chain connects TRBV6-5 to TRBJ1-1; 7 bases match TRBD1. The CDR3 extends over 14 amino acids. CDR1 MNHEY and CDR2 SVGAGI come from the germline V gene. Trimming took 2 bases from V and 7 from J; bases not matched to a gene: 7. The CDR3 is CASSYGTATNEAFF. CDR3 DNA sequence: TGTGCCAGCAGTTACGGGACAGCGACTAATGAAGCTTTCTTT.

In its sample, this clone was seen a few times. The V call is TRBV4-2, the J call TRBJ2-1; 12 bases align to TRBD2. V was clipped by 0 bases and J by 8 bases; unmatched bases: 8. Germline assignment: CDR1 LGHNA and CDR2 YNFKEQ. This CDR3 region has 17 residues. CDR3 sequence reads: CASSQEPLAGGPHEQFF. The CDR3 bases are TGTGCCAGCAGCCAAGAGCCCCTAGCGGGAGGGCCCCATGAGCAGTTCTTC.